The next 17 T cell receptor beta chains were all read from a single sample in a study of beta chain features in type 1 diabetes (dated by TCRdb to 2016 to 2018). Broad study findings and their caveats: Type 1 diabetes patients showed a moderate but significant shortening of TCRB CDR3 length in all four CD4+ subsets.

Libraries came from the immunoSEQ multiplex PCR assay. The entire amount of isolated RNA was reverse transcribed using the High Capacity cDNA Reverse Transcription Kit, so the sequenced TCRB transcripts were expressed ones. TCRdb holds this immuneACCESS table with in-frame rearrangements only. Some clones are missing; in checked studies, unresolved V genes explain under half, and the rest has no known cause. This sample has about 150,000 clones in its table, and 6.5% to 9.5% of those were observed once. The ten largest clones take up approximately 0.87% of the sample. These TCRs' antigens remain unknown. Sequenced input: central memory CD4+ T cells from blood. All receptors derive from a woman between 40 and 55 years old with type 1 diabetes.

The rearrangement uses TRBV5-4 and TRBJ2-5; weak D call: TRBD1 (6 bases). The CDR3 runs 15 residues. V was trimmed by 4 bases and J by 0 bases, leaving 13 bases between them. In germline, CDR1 is SGHNT, CDR2 YYREEE (reference sequence). The CDR3 loop reads CASSRQDRNQETQYF. The CDR3 DNA follows: TGTGCCAGCAGCCGCCAGGACAGAAACCAAGAGACCCAGTACTTC.

Turning to this clone: The same CDR3 is also encoded by other DNA sequences in this sample. This sequence joins TRBV18 and TRBJ1-1; 7 bases align to TRBD1. This CDR3 has 14 amino acids. The germline gives CDR1 KGHSH, CDR2 LQKENI. Unmatched junction bases numbered 1, after V lost 3 bases and J lost 0 bases. CDR3 loop: CASSPQGVNTEAFF. CDR3 coding DNA: TGTGCCAGCTCACCGCAGGGGGTGAACACTGAAGCTTTCTTT.

This clone was seen a handful of times. The chain employs TRBV29-1 and TRBJ2-3; D remains unclear. The CDR3 sequence is 12 residues long. Germline loops: CDR1 SQVTM, CDR2 ANQGSEA. Trimming shortened V by 7 bases and J by 2 bases, and 10 bases separated the two germline ends. CDR3 sequence (DNA): TGCAGCGCTAAGCTGTACACAGATACGCAGTATTTT. This translates into CSAKLYTDTQYF.

In its sample, this clone was seen a few times. The rearrangement uses TRBV7-6 and TRBJ1-3; D call uncertain. This CDR3 spans 14 amino acids. Trimming stripped 1 base from V and 0 bases from J, with 4 bases between. The germline V gene encodes CDR1 SGHVS and CDR2 FNYEAQ. CDR3 loop: CASSLDISGNTIYF. The CDR3 DNA reads TGTGCCAGCAGCTTAGACATCTCTGGAAACACCATATATTTT.

The chain is built from TRBV7-2 and TRBJ1-5; D is undetermined. The CDR3 loop spans 15 amino acids. In germline, CDR1 is SGHTA, CDR2 FQGNSA. V was clipped by 5 bases and J by 1 base, with 12 bases between them. The CDR3 protein is CASSRAGISNQPQHF. The CDR3 DNA is TGTGCCAGCAGCCGGGCGGGGATAAGCAATCAGCCCCAGCATTTT. Variable domain in full (rest from reference TRBV7-2 and TRBJ1-5): GAGVSQSPSNKVTEKGKDVELRCDPISGHTALYWYRQSLGQGLEFLIYFQGNSAPDKSGLPSDRFSAERTGGSVSTLTIQRTQQEDSAVYLCASSRAGISNQPQHFGDGTRLSIL.

This clone was counted ten times or more. This rearrangement joins TRBV7-9 to TRBJ2-6; D call uncertain. Germline V gives CDR1 SEHNR, CDR2 FQNEAQ (reference sequence). The CDR3 extends over 14 amino acids. The V gene lost 6 bases and the J gene lost 0 bases, with 6 bases spanning the gap. The CDR3 nucleotides read TGTGCCAGCAGTAAGAGCTCTGGGGCCAACGTCCTGACTTTC. This encodes CASSKSSGANVLTF. Full variable domain (outside the CDR3, taken from reference TRBV7-9 and TRBJ2-6): DTGVSQNPRHKITKRGQNVTFRCDPISEHNRLYWYRQTLGQGPEFLTYFQNEAQLEKSRLLSDRFSAERPKGSFSTLEIQRTEQGDSAMYLCASSKSSGANVLTFGAGSRLTVL.

The V call is TRBV7-2, the J call TRBJ1-5, with unresolved D. Trimming cost V 1 base and J 7 bases, with 14 bases left between them. The CDR3 has 15 residues. The germline V gene has CDR1 SGHTA and CDR2 FQGNSA. CDR3 sequence: CASSLDGREGQPQHF. CDR3 bases: TGTGCCAGCAGCTTAGATGGTCGGGAGGGCCAGCCCCAGCATTTT.

J is TRBJ1-2 and V is TRBV5-4, with D perhaps matching TRBD1 (6 bases). Trimming cost V 4 bases and J 6 bases, with 16 bases left between them. The CDR3 loop spans 14 amino acids. The germline gives CDR1 SGHNT, CDR2 YYREEE (reference sequence). In DNA, the CDR3 is TGTGCCAGCAGCAAACAGACAGGCCCACATGGCTACACCTTC. It codes for CASSKQTGPHGYTF.

CDR3 in DNA: TGTGCCAGCAGCTTAGACGGACTAGCCTACGAGCAGTACTTC. Its protein is CASSLDGLAYEQYF. The chain joins TRBV7-9 to TRBJ2-7; 7 bases fit TRBD2. The CDR3 covers 14 residues. V shed 1 base, J shed 2 bases, and the junction held 2 bases outside the gene matches. Germline loops: CDR1 SEHNR, CDR2 FQNEAQ (reference sequence).

This clone was seen a few times. This chain joins TRBV14 and TRBJ2-7; D is ambiguous. Between the trimmed V and J ends, which lost 1 base and 6 bases, there was a span of 7 bases. CDR1 is SGHDN and CDR2 is FVKESK in the germline V gene. CDR3 length: 12 residues. Here the CDR3 reads CASSQVGVEQYF. The CDR3 DNA reads as TGTGCCAGCAGCCAAGTAGGAGTCGAGCAGTACTTC.

The genes are TRBV6-6 and TRBJ2-1, with 13 bases matching TRBD2. The germline V gene encodes CDR1 MNHNY and CDR2 SVGAGI (reference sequence). The CDR3 covers 15 residues. The trim removed 3 bases at V and 6 bases at J, leaving 2 bases unmatched. The CDR3 DNA is TGTGCCAGCAGTTATGGACTAGCGGGAGCCAATGAGCAGTTCTTC. Translating gives CASSYGLAGANEQFF.

CDR3 protein: CASKRTGVARGTDTQYF. Here the CDR3 DNA reads TGTGCCAGCAAGAGAACAGGGGTCGCGCGTGGCACAGATACGCAGTATTTT. This chain uses TRBV7-9 with TRBJ2-3, with 7 nucleotides matching TRBD1. Unmatched junction bases numbered 14, after V lost 7 bases and J lost 1 base. The CDR3 runs 17 residues. The V gene's germline CDR1 is SEHNR and CDR2 FQNEAQ (reference sequence).

This clone has only a few counts. This chain joins TRBV4-2 and TRBJ1-1; 7 nucleotides agree with TRBD1. Germline assignment: CDR1 LGHNA and CDR2 YNFKEQ. The CDR3 is 12 residues long. The trim removed 6 bases at V and 7 bases at J, leaving 5 bases unmatched. CDR3 coding DNA: TGTGCCAGCAGTCACAGGGGAGGTGAAGCTTTCTTT. Translated, it gives CASSHRGGEAFF.

This clone has just a few counts. This chain connects TRBV18 to TRBJ1-5; 8 bases agree with TRBD1. V shed 3 bases, J shed 0 bases, and the junction held 4 bases outside the gene matches. Germline CDR1 is KGHSH and CDR2 is LQKENI. The CDR3 loop spans 16 amino acids. CDR3 region: CASSPGQDHSNQPQHF. The CDR3 bases are TGTGCCAGCTCACCGGGACAGGACCATAGCAATCAGCCCCAGCATTTT.

This clone was recorded a few times. The chain joins TRBV6-6 to TRBJ1-5, with a tentative D call TRBD1 (6 bases). Germline assignment: CDR1 MNHNY and CDR2 SVGAGI (reference sequence). Trimming removed 8 bases at V and 5 bases at J, with 13 bases between. The CDR3 is made up of 13 amino acids. The CDR3 DNA reads as TGTGCCAGCGGATCACAGGGTCATCAGCCCCAGCATTTT. Translated, it gives CASGSQGHQPQHF.

This clone has more than one count but fewer than ten. The V call is TRBV30, the J call TRBJ1-5, with D uncertain. The CDR3 sequence is 13 residues long. The V and J ends lost 4 bases and 4 bases respectively, with 11 bases between them. CDR1 GTSNPN and CDR2 SVGIG come from the germline V gene (reference sequence). The CDR3 nucleotides are TGTGCCTGGAATCTCCCCGGGAATCAGCCCCAGCATTTT. It encodes CAWNLPGNQPQHF.

This clone was counted only a few times. The chain recombines TRBV7-9 with TRBJ1-4; no reliable D call. V lost 6 bases and J 0 bases, leaving 8 bases between the germline ends. The CDR3 is 14 amino acids. Germline V lookup: CDR1 SEHNR, CDR2 FQNEAQ (reference sequence). In DNA form, the CDR3 reads TGTGCCAGCAGAACGGACTCAACTAATGAAAAACTGTTTTTT. Translation gives CASRTDSTNEKLFF.